These 17 T cell receptor beta chains were sequenced from one sample in a study of identical twins. Each CDR3 protein is one row after TCRdb ran MiXCR on the 5' RACE reads. The sample lists some 600,000 distinct CDR3 sequences, roughly 6.6% occurring once. The data also belong to a second study, concerning yellow fever vaccine responses in identical twins.

The sample comprised PBMCs. These receptors were collected from a young woman in good health.

J is TRBJ2-2 and V is TRBV29-1; 7 nucleotides align to TRBD2. With V trimmed by 6 bases and J by 6 bases, 10 bases remained unmatched. The CDR3 contains 14 residues. Per germline, CDR1 SQVTM and CDR2 ANQGSEA. As DNA, the CDR3 is TGCAGCGTCGACCCGGGGGAGGGGCCCGGGGAGCTGTTTTTT. This sequence encodes CSVDPGEGPGELFF.

The genes are TRBV11-2 and TRBJ2-5; TRBD1 or TRBD2 may be the D gene (5 bases each). There are 14 residues in the CDR3. Trimming pared 6 bases from V and 1 base from J, leaving 12 bases between. CDR1 is SGHAT and CDR2 is FQNNGV in the germline V gene. CDR3 coding DNA: TGTGCCAGCAGTCGCGAGGGGCTCCAAGAGACCCAGTACTTC. Translating it yields CASSREGLQETQYF.

The chain is built from TRBV27 and TRBJ2-1; D gene ambiguous. Trimming pared 4 bases from V and 5 bases from J, leaving 9 bases between. There are 13 residues in the CDR3. Germline V lookup: CDR1 MNHEY, CDR2 SMNVEV (reference sequence). The DNA for the CDR3 is TGTGCCAGCAGTTCAACTCGGGACAATGAGCAGTTCTTC. This translates into CASSSTRDNEQFF.

This clonotype was seen a few times. The genes are TRBV6-5 and TRBJ1-1; weak D call: TRBD1 (5 bases). CDR3 length equals 15 residues. The V end was cut by 0 bases, the J end by 4 bases, with 12 bases between. Germline V CDR1 and CDR2: MNHEY, SVGAGI. The CDR3 here is CASSYSWDGGTEAFF. The CDR3 DNA reads as TGTGCCAGCAGTTACTCGTGGGATGGGGGCACTGAAGCTTTCTTT.

The chain joins TRBV9 to TRBJ1-5; D might be TRBD1 (6 bases). Germline loops: CDR1 SGDLS, CDR2 YYNGEE. This CDR3 contains 15 residues. The germline V and J ends were trimmed by 2 bases and 0 bases, with 9 bases remaining between them. CDR3 nucleotides: TGTGCCAGCAGCGTCGGGGGGCCTAGCAATCAGCCCCAGCATTTT. Amino acids: CASSVGGPSNQPQHF.

This clonotype was counted at least ten times. This chain connects TRBV6-5 to TRBJ2-5; 7 positions agree with TRBD2. The CDR3 loop spans 14 amino acids. Germline trimming cut 6 bases from V and 1 base from J; bases unmatched to any gene: 5. In germline, CDR1 is MNHEY, CDR2 SVGAGI. CDR3 amino acids: CASRLTSAQETQYF. As DNA, the CDR3 is TGTGCCAGCAGACTTACTAGCGCCCAAGAGACCCAGTACTTC.

V and J are TRBV5-1 and TRBJ2-5; D might be TRBD1 or TRBD2, each matching 5 bases. V shed 0 bases and J shed 4 bases, with 10 bases lying between them. Per germline, CDR1 SGHRS and CDR2 YFSETQ. The CDR3 contains 14 residues. CDR3 nucleotides: TGCGCCAGCAGCTTGGAGGGGACCCGAGAGACCCAGTACTTC. It specifies CASSLEGTRETQYF.

This clonotype was found many times. The chain has TRBV29-1 and TRBJ2-1; 7 bases fit TRBD1. Trimming took 7 bases from V and 0 from J; bases not matched to a gene: 9. The CDR3 covers 15 residues. Per the germline V gene, CDR1 is SQVTM and CDR2 is ANQGSEA. This CDR3 is CSASGQESSYNEQFF. The CDR3 DNA reads TGCAGCGCAAGTGGACAGGAAAGCTCCTACAATGAGCAGTTCTTC.

This clonotype has only a few counts. The chain has TRBV12-3 or TRBV12-4 and TRBJ2-1; tentatively, D is TRBD1 or TRBD2 (5 bases each). CDR3 length: 16 amino acids. The germline V and J ends were trimmed by 6 bases and 10 bases, with 25 bases remaining between them. The CDR3 coding sequence is TGTGCCAGCAGCCGCCCTACCCCAGGGTCGGGAAACGAGCAGTTCTTC. Residues: CASSRPTPGSGNEQFF.

The gene calls are TRBV6-1 and TRBJ2-7; the D is unclear. Between the trimmed V and J ends, which lost 3 bases and 2 bases, there was a span of 23 bases. The V gene's germline CDR1 is MNHNS and CDR2 SASEGT. The CDR3 spans 18 residues. The CDR3 nucleotides read TGTGCCAGCAGTGAGGGTCTGGTTCGGGCACTGATAGCCTACGAGCAGTACGTC. Protein: CASSEGLVRALIAYEQYV.

In this sample, this clonotype turned up many times. This rearrangement joins TRBV15 to TRBJ1-1, with 7 bases that match TRBD1. Germline loops: CDR1 LNHNV, CDR2 YYDKDF (reference sequence). This CDR3 is 15 amino acids long. V was clipped by 4 bases and J by 5 bases; unmatched bases: 10. The CDR3, as DNA: TGTGCCACCAGCAAGAACGGACAGGCGGGGACTGAAGCTTTCTTT. Translating gives CATSKNGQAGTEAFF. Full variable domain (rest looked up from reference TRBV15 and TRBJ1-1): DAMVIQNPRYQVTQFGKPVTLSCSQTLNHNVMYWYQQKSSQAPKLLFHYYDKDFNNEADTPDNFQSRRPNTSFCFLDIRSPGLGDTAMYLCATSKNGQAGTEAFFGQGTRLTVV.

This clonotype was observed many times. J is TRBJ2-1 and V is TRBV6-5; 14 positions agree with TRBD2. The V segment lost 2 bases and the J segment 1 base; nucleotides outside the gene matches: 7. Germline V gene lookup returns CDR1 MNHEY and CDR2 SVGAGI. The CDR3 is made up of 19 amino acids. The CDR3 loop reads CASSYPGLAGERSYNEQFF. As DNA, the CDR3 is TGTGCCAGCAGTTACCCGGGACTAGCGGGAGAGCGGTCCTACAATGAGCAGTTCTTC.

The table lists this clonotype with many counts. J is TRBJ2-1 and V is TRBV29-1; 8 bases line up with TRBD2. The trim removed 6 bases at V and 3 bases at J, leaving 13 bases unmatched. The CDR3 totals 16 residues. CDR1 is SQVTM and CDR2 is ANQGSEA in the germline V gene. The CDR3 DNA is TGCAGCGTCCGCCCAGCGGGAGTGACAAACTACAATGAGCAGTTCTTC. It encodes CSVRPAGVTNYNEQFF.

Many counts were recorded for this clonotype. V and J are TRBV9 and TRBJ2-7; D ambiguous. The CDR3 covers 16 residues. Germline CDR1 is SGDLS and CDR2 is YYNGEE. The V end was cut by 0 bases, the J end by 2 bases, with 15 bases between. This CDR3 is CASSVEAQWPPYEQYF. The CDR3 DNA reads TGTGCCAGCAGCGTAGAAGCCCAGTGGCCACCCTACGAGCAGTACTTC.

The chain links TRBV5-1 to TRBJ2-1, with 12 bases lining up with TRBD2. This CDR3 spans 17 amino acids. From germline, CDR1 is SGHRS and CDR2 YFSETQ. Losses at the gene ends were 4 bases for V and 4 bases for J; bases not matched to a gene: 9. The CDR3 region has the DNA TGCGCCAGCAGCCGACCAGAAGGACTAGCGGGGTACAATGAGCAGTTCTTC. Translated, it gives CASSRPEGLAGYNEQFF. Variable domain in full (rest from reference TRBV5-1 and TRBJ2-1): KAGVTQTPRYLIKTRGQQVTLSCSPISGHRSVSWYQQTPGQGLQFLFEYFSETQRNKGNFPGRFSGRQFSNSRSEMNVSTLELGDSALYLCASSRPEGLAGYNEQFFGPGTRLTVL.

This clonotype was seen a handful of times. The chain uses TRBV5-1 and TRBJ2-3; D not certain. Germline V gene sequence: CDR1 SGHRS, CDR2 YFSETQ. The CDR3 is 15 residues long. Trimming pared 1 base from V and 2 bases from J, leaving 11 bases between. The CDR3 region is CASSLNGLHTDTQYF. CDR3 DNA: TGCGCCAGCAGCTTGAACGGGCTCCACACAGATACGCAGTATTTT.

With regard to this clonotype: A much larger clonotype is one base distant, so this may be a read error. The chain is built from TRBV12-3 or TRBV12-4 and TRBJ1-4; tentative D call: TRBD1 (6 bases). V dropped 5 bases and J dropped 0 bases, with 22 bases sitting between them. CDR3 length equals 19 residues. In DNA, the CDR3 is TGTGCCAGCAGTAAGAGACGGGGGCTGGTAGGACCAACTAATGAAAAACTGTTTTTT. It codes for CASSKRRGLVGPTNEKLFF.